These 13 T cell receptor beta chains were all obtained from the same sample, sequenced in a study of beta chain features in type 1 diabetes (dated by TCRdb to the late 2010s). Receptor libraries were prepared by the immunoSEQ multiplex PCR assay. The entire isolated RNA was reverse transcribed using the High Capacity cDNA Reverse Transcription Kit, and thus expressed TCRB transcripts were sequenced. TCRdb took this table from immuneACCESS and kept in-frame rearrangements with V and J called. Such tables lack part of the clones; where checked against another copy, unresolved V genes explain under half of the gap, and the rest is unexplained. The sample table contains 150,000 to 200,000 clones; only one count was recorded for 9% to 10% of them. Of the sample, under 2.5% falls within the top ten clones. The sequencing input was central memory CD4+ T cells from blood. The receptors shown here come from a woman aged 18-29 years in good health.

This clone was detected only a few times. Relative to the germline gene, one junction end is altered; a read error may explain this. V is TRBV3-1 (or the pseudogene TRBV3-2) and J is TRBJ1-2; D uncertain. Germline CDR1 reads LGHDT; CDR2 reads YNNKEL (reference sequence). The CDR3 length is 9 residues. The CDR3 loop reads CASSQDRGF. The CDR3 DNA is TGTGCCAGCAGCCAAGATCGAGGCTTC.

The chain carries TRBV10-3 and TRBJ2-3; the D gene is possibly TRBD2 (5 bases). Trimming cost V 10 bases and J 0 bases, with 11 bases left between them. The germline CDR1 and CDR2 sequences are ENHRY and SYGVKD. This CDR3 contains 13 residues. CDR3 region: CATHSDSTDTQYF. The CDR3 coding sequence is TGTGCCACCCATAGCGACAGCACAGATACGCAGTATTTT.

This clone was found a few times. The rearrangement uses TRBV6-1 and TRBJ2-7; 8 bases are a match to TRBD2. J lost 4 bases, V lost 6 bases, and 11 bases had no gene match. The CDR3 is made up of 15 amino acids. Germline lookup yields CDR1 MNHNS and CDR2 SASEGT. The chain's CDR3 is CASSPLAGADYEQYF. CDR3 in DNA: TGTGCCAGCAGCCCCCTAGCGGGTGCTGATTACGAGCAGTACTTC.

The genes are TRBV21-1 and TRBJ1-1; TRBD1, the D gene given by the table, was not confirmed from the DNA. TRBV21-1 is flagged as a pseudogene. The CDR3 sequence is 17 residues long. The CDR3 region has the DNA TGTGCCAGCAGCAAGTCCCGGGACAGGGTAATGAACACTGAAGCTTTCTTT. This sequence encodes CASSKSRDRVMNTEAFF.

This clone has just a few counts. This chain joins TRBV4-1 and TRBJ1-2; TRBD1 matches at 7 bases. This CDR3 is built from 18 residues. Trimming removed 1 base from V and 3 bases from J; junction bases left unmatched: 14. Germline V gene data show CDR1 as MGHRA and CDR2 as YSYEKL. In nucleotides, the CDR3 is TGCGCCAGCAGCCAAGGAAGTGACGTCTTGGGGACAGACTATGGCTACACCTTC. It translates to CASSQGSDVLGTDYGYTF.

In nucleotides, the CDR3 is TGCGCCAGCAGGGACGGGACAGGGATAAACACCATATATTTT. It specifies CASRDGTGINTIYF. The genes are TRBV5-1 and TRBJ1-3; 9 bases map to TRBD1. Per germline, CDR1 SGHRS and CDR2 YFSETQ. The CDR3 is made up of 14 amino acids. The V gene end was trimmed by 5 bases and the J gene end by 6 bases; junction bases not matched to a gene: 6.

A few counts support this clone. The CDR3 bases are TGTGCCAGCAGCCCCCGAGGCAGCGGGAACATTCAGTACTTC. This codes for CASSPRGSGNIQYF. The chain uses TRBV7-2 and TRBJ2-4; TRBD2 is a possible D gene (6 bases). With 5 bases removed from V and 7 bases from J, the gap between germline ends came to 15 bases. Germline CDR1 and CDR2: SGHTA and FQGNSA. This CDR3 contains 14 residues.

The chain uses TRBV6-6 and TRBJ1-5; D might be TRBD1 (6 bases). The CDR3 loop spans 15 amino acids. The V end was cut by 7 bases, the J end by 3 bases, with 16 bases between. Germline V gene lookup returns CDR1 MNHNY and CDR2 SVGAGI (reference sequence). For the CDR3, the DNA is TGTGCCAGCACCTTCCTAAAGGGGGACAATCAGCCCCAGCATTTT. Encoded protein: CASTFLKGDNQPQHF.

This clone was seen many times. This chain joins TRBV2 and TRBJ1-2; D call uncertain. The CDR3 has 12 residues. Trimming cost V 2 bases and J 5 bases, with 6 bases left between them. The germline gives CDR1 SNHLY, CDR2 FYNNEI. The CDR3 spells CASSETKYGYTF. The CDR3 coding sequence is TGTGCCAGCAGTGAAACAAAGTATGGCTACACCTTC.

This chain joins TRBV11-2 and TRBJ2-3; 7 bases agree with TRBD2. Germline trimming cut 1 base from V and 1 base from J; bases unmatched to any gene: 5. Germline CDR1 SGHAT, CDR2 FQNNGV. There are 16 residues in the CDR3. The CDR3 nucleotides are TGTGCCAGCAGCTTAGGGAGGCGGGAGCGCACAGATACGCAGTATTTT. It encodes CASSLGRRERTDTQYF.

In nucleotides, the CDR3 is TGTGCCAGCTCACCAGGGGAGGCTCAAGAGACCCAGTACTTC. Protein: CASSPGEAQETQYF. V and J are TRBV18 and TRBJ2-5; a possible D gene is TRBD2 (6 bases). The V end was cut by 2 bases, the J end by 2 bases, with 9 bases between. The CDR3 length is 14 residues. Germline V gene sequence: CDR1 KGHSH, CDR2 LQKENI.

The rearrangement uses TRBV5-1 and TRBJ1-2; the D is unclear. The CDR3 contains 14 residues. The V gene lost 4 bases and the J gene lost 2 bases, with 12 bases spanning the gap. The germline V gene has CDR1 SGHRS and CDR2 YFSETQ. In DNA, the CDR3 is TGCGCCAGCAGCCTCTTCGCCGGGAACTATGGCTACACCTTC. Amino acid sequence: CASSLFAGNYGYTF.

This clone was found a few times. The CDR3 DNA reads TGTGCCAGCAGTGTGCTACCGAACACTGAAGCTTTCTTT. Protein sequence: CASSVLPNTEAFF. This chain links TRBV2 with TRBJ1-1; no reliable D call. The CDR3 has 13 amino acids. The V end was cut by 4 bases, the J end by 1 base, with 7 bases between. The V gene's germline CDR1 is SNHLY and CDR2 FYNNEI.